This entry describes one TCR beta chain. This clonotype was picked up a small number of times. Its antigen target is currently unknown. Per-base qualities were not stored, and no clone one base away is much larger. Sequencing used an Illumina HiSeq 2500. Quantitative 5'-RACE with molecular barcodes was used to prepare TCR beta libraries. The study's own analysis went as follows. A new computational method based on a probabilistic model of VDJ rearrangement was used to identify disease-linked TCR variants. TCRdb cleaned the public reads at Q25 with fastp, built clones with MiXCR and kept in-frame beta chains. Rows with one shared CDR3 protein collapse into an entry with the most common genes and DNA. These V and J calls rely on TCRdb rather than the paper's analysis. Present in this sample are 400,000 to 450,000 distinct CDR3 sequences, 17% of which were seen just once. Approximately 1% of the sample belongs to the ten largest clones.

The germline V gene (reference sequence) supplies CDR1 LGHDT and CDR2 YNNKEL. V is shortened by 0 bases, J by 6 bases, and the region joining them spans 12 bases. Its CDR3 holds 15 amino acids, cysteine through phenylalanine. Here the CDR3 DNA is all that survives: 45 bases in frame from base 1. This entry belongs to a study of CD8 T cells in ankylosing spondylitis (TCRdb year 2017). A note on the overall study: To find TCR variants linked to disease, the study profiled T cell receptor beta repertoires in ankylosing spondylitis patients and healthy donors. The full study cohort was made up of about two dozen ankylosing spondylitis patients and roughly 98 healthy donors. Samples of peripheral blood were taken, and for ankylosing spondylitis patients, synovial fluid was collected as well.

General conclusions and limits of the study: According to the report, matched synovial fluid samples from ankylosing spondylitis patients were significantly enriched for the disease-linked clones. A TCR beta motif of eight highly homologous amino acid variants appeared characteristic of blood from ankylosing spondylitis patients. Some motif variants were previously reported in synovial fluid and blood of reactive arthritis patients, suggesting common disease-initiation mechanisms. The disease-linked clones showed a CD8+ phenotype and occurred at relatively low frequencies in peripheral blood.

This TCR was recovered from a male donor with ankylosing spondylitis. Recombination connected TRBV3-1 to TRBJ2-1; the D gene may be TRBD1 or TRBD2, since each aligns over 6 bases. The sequenced sample consisted of blood, either unsorted or a sorted T cell fraction (not recorded which). The CDR3 region reads CASSQEGGPRNEQFF. At the DNA level, the sequence is TGTGCCAGCAGCCAAGAGGGGGGCCCCCGCAATGAGCAGTTCTTC.